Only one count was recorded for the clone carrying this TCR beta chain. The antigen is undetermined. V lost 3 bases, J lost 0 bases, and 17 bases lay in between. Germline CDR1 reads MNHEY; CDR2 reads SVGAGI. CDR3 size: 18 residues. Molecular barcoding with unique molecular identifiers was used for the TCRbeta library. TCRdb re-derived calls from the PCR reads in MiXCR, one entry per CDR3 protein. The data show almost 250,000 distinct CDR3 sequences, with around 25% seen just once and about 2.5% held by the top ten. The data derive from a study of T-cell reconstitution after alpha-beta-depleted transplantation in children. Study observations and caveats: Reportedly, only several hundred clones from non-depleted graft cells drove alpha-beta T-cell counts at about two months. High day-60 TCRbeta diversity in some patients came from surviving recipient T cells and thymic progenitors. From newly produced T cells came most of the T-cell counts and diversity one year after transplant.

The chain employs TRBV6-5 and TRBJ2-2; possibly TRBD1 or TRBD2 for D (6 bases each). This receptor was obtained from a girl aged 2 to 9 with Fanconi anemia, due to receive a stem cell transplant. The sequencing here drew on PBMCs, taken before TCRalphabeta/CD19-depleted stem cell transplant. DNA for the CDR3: TGTGCCAGCAGTTATTCGGACGTCGGGGGCGCGAACACCGGGGAGCTGTTTTTT. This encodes CASSYSDVGGANTGELFF.